This T cell receptor (beta chain) comes out of a study of T cell changes during pregnancy in multiple sclerosis. V dropped 3 bases and J dropped 7 bases, with 4 bases sitting between them. Germline CDR1 and CDR2: LNHNV and YYDKDF (reference sequence). CDR3 length: 11 residues. Assay used: immunoSEQ multiplex PCR; TCRdb lists only in-frame clones, some missing. Of 70,000 to 95,000 clones in the sample, more than 85% were seen once. The clonotype was recovered from a female donor in good health, enrolled as a control in a pregnancy study. The J gene is TRBJ2-1, the V gene TRBV15, with D unclear. The sequences come from peripheral blood, collected after pregnancy. For the CDR3, the DNA is TGTGCCACCAGCAGGCGGAATGAGCAGTTCTTC. Protein sequence: CATSRRNEQFF.